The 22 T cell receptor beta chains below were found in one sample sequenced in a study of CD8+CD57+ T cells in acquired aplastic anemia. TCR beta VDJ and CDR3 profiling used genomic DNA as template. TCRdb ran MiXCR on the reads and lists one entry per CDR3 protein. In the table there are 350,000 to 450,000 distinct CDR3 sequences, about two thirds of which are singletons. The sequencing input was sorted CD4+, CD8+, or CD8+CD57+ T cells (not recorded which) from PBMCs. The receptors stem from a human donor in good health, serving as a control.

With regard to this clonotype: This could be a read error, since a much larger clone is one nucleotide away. The CDR3 is CASSFSPSTDTKYF. CDR3 coding DNA: TGCGCCAGCAGCTTCTCCCCGAGCACAGATACGAAGTATTTT. This chain links TRBV5-1 with TRBJ2-3; D remains unclear. Germline V gene lookup returns CDR1 SGHRS and CDR2 YFSETQ. This CDR3 has 14 residues. The full variable domain, its missing parts supplied by reference TRBV5-1 and TRBJ2-3, is KAGVTQTPRYLIKTRGQQVTLSCSPISGHRSVSWYQQTPGQGLQFLFEYFSETQRNKGNFPGRFSGRQFSNSRSEMNVSTLELGDSALYLCASSFSPSTDTKYFGPGTRLTVL.

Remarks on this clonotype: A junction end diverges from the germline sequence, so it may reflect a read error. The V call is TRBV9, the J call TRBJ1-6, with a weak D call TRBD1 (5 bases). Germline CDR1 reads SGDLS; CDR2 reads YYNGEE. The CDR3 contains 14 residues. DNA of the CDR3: TGTGCCAGCAGCGTAGAGGGCTGGGACTCACCCCCCCACTTT. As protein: CASSVEGWDSPPHF.

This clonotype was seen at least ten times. The CDR3 region has the DNA TGTGCCAGCACGACATGGAAGGGGGCCAACGTCCTGACTTTC. It translates to CASTTWKGANVLTF. V is TRBV25-1 and J is TRBJ2-6; no clear D gene. Per germline, CDR1 MGHDK and CDR2 SYGVNS. Deletions cut 7 bases from V and 4 bases from J, with 11 bases between. CDR3 length: 14 amino acids. Drawing the rest from reference TRBV25-1 and TRBJ2-6, the complete variable domain is EADIYQTPRYLVIGTGKKITLECSQTMGHDKMYWYQQDPGMELHLIHYSYGVNSTEKGDLSSESTVSRIRTEHFPLTLESARPSHTSQYLCASTTWKGANVLTFGAGSRLTVL.

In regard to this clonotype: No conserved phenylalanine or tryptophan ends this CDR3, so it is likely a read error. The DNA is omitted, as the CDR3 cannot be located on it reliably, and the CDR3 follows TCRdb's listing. The chain's CDR3 is CASSLVNGTSGVA. V gene TRBV7-2 combines with J gene TRBJ1-1. The CDR3 spans 13 residues, counting both ends. Germline V CDR1 and CDR2: SGHTA, FQGNSA.

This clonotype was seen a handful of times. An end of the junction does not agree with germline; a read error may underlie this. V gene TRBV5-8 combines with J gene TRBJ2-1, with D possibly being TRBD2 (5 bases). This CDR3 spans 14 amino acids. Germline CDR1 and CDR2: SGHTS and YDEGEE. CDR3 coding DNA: TGTGCCAGCAGCAAGGACTCTCAGAATGTGGAGCAGCTCTTC. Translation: CASSKDSQNVEQLF.

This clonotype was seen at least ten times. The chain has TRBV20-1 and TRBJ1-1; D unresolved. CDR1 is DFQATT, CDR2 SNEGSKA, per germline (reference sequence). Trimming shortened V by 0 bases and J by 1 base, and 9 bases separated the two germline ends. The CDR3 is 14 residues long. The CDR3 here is CSARDARKNTEAFF. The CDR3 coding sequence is TGCAGTGCTAGAGACGCGAGAAAGAACACTGAAGCTTTCTTT.

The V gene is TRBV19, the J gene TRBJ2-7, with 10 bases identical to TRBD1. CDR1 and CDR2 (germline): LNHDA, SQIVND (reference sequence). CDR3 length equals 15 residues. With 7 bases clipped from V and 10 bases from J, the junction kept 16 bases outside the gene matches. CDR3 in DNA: TGTGCCAGTAATCAAGGGACAGGGGATCCTTACCACCAGTACTTC. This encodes CASNQGTGDPYHQYF.

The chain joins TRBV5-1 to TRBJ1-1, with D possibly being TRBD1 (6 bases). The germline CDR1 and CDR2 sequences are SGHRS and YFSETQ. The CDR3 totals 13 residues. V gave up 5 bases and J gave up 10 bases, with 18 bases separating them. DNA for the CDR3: TGCGCCAGCAGGGGGGCAGAGACTGAAGCAGCTTTCTTT. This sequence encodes CASRGAETEAAFF.

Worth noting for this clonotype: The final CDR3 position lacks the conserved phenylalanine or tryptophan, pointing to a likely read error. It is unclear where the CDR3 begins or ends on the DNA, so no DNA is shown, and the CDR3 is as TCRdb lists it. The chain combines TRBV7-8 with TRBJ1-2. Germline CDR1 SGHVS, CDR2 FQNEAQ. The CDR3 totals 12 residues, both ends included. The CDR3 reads CATSLITGSYSN.

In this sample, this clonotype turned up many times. CDR3 DNA: TGTGCCAGCAGCTACAGGTCGTCAGTAGGAAGCACCGGGGAGCTGTTTTTT. Translated, it gives CASSYRSSVGSTGELFF. The V gene is TRBV14, the J gene TRBJ2-2, with a tentative D call TRBD1 (5 bases). The germline V and J ends were trimmed by 5 bases and 4 bases, with 20 bases remaining between them. Germline V lookup: CDR1 SGHDN, CDR2 FVKESK. The length of the CDR3 is 17 residues. Combining the CDR3 with reference TRBV14 and TRBJ2-2 gives the whole variable domain EAGVTQFPSHSVIEKGQTVTLRCDPISGHDNLYWYRRVMGKEIKFLLHFVKESKQDESGMPNNRFLAERTGGTYSTLKVQPAELEDSGVYFCASSYRSSVGSTGELFFGEGSRLTVL.

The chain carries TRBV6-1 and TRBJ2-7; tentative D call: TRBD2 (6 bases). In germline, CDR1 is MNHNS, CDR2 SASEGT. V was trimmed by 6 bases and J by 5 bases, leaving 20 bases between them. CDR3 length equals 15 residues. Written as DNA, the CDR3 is TGTGCCAGCAGAGAGTCGGACTTAGGAGGGCACGAGCAGTACTTC. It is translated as CASRESDLGGHEQYF.

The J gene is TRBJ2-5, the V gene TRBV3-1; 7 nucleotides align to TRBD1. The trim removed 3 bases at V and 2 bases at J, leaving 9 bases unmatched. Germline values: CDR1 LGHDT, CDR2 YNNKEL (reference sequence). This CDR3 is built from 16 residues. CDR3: CASSHPRQGRQETQYF. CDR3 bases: TGTGCCAGCAGCCACCCAAGACAGGGTAGGCAAGAGACCCAGTACTTC.

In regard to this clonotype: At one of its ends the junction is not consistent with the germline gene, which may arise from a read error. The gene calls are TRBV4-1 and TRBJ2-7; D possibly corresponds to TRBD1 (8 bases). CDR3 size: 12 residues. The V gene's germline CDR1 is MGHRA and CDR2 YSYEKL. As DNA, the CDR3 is TGCACCAGCGGGGACAGGTTCTACGAGCAGTACTTC. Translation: CTSGDRFYEQYF.

The CDR3 nucleotides read TGCAGTGCTAGAGCCGGGGGTAGCACAGATACGCAGTATTTT. It specifies CSARAGGSTDTQYF. The gene calls are TRBV20-1 and TRBJ2-3; D might be TRBD2 (6 bases). In germline, CDR1 is DFQATT, CDR2 SNEGSKA (reference sequence). The germline V and J ends were trimmed by 1 base and 0 bases, with 8 bases remaining between them. The CDR3 has 14 amino acids.

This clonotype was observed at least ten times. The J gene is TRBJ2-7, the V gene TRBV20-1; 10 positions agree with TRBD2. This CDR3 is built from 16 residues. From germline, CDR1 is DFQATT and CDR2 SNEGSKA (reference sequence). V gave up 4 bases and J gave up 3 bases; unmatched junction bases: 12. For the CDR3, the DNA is TGCAGTGCTATCAGGCCAGCGGGGGGGGTACACTACGAGCAGTACTTC. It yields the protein CSAIRPAGGVHYEQYF.

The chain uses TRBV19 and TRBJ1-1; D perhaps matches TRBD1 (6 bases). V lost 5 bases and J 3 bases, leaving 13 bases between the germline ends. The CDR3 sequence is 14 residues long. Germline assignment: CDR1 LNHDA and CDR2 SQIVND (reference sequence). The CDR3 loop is CASSPRGGHTEAFF. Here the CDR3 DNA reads TGTGCCAGTAGTCCTCGCGGGGGGCACACTGAAGCTTTCTTT.

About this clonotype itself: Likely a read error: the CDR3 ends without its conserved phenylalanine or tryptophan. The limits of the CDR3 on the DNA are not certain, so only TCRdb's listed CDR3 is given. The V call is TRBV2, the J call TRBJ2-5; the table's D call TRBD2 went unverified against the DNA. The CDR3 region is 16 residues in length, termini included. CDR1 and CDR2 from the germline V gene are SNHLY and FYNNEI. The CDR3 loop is CASNEQRGTETQYFGP.

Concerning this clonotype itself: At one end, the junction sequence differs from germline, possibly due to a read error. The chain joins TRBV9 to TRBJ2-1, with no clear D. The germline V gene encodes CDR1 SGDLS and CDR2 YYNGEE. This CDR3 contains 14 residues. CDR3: CASSLGQLNSHLHF. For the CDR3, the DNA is TGTGCCAGCAGCTTAGGGCAGTTGAATTCACACCTCCACTTC.

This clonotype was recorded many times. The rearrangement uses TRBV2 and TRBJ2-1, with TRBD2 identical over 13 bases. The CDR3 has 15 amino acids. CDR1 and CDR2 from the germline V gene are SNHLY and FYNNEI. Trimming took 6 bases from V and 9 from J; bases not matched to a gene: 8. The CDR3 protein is CASRTTSGGAGEQFF. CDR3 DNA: TGTGCCAGCAGAACCACTAGCGGGGGGGCGGGTGAGCAGTTCTTC.

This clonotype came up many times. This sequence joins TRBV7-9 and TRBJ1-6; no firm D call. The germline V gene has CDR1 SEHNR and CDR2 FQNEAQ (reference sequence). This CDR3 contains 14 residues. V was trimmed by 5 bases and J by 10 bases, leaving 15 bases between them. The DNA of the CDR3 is TGTGCCAGCAGCACTGGGCACTCGGGGTCACCCCTCCACTTT. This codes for CASSTGHSGSPLHF. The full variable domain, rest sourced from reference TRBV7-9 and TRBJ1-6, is DTGVSQNPRHKITKRGQNVTFRCDPISEHNRLYWYRQTLGQGPEFLTYFQNEAQLEKSRLLSDRFSAERPKGSFSTLEIQRTEQGDSAMYLCASSTGHSGSPLHFGNGTRLTVT.

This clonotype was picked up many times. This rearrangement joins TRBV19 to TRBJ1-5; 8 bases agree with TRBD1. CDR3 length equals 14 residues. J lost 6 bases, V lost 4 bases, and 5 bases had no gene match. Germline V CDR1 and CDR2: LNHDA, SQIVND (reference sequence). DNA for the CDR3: TGTGCCAGTAGTACGACAGGGGCCGGTCAGCCCCAGCATTTT. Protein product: CASSTTGAGQPQHF.

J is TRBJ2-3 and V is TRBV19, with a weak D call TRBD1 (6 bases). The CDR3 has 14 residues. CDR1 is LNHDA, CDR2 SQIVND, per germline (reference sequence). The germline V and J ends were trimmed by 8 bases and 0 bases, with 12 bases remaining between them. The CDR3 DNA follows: TGTGCCAGTCAGGGGTATTCTAGCACAGATACGCAGTATTTT. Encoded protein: CASQGYSSTDTQYF. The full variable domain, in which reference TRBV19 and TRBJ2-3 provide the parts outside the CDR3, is DGGITQSPKYLFRKEGQNVTLSCEQNLNHDAMYWYRQDPGQGLRLIYYSQIVNDFQKGDIAEGYSVSREKKESFPLTVTSAQKNPTAFYLCASQGYSSTDTQYFGPGTRLTVL.